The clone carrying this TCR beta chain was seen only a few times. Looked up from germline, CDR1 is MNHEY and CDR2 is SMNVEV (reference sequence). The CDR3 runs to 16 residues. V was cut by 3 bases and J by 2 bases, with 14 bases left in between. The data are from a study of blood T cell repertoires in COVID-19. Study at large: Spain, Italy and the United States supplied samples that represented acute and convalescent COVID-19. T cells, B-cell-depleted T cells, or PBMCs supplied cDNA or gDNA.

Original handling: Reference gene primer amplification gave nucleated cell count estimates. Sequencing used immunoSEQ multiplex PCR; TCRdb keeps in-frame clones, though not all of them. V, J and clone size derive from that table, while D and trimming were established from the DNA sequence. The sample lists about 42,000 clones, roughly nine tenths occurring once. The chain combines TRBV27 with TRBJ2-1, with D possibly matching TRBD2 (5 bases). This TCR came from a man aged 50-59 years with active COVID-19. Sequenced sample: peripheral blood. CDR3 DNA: TGTGCCAGCAGTTTCACCCAGGACTGGGCCTACAATGAGCAGTTCTTC. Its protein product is CASSFTQDWAYNEQFF.